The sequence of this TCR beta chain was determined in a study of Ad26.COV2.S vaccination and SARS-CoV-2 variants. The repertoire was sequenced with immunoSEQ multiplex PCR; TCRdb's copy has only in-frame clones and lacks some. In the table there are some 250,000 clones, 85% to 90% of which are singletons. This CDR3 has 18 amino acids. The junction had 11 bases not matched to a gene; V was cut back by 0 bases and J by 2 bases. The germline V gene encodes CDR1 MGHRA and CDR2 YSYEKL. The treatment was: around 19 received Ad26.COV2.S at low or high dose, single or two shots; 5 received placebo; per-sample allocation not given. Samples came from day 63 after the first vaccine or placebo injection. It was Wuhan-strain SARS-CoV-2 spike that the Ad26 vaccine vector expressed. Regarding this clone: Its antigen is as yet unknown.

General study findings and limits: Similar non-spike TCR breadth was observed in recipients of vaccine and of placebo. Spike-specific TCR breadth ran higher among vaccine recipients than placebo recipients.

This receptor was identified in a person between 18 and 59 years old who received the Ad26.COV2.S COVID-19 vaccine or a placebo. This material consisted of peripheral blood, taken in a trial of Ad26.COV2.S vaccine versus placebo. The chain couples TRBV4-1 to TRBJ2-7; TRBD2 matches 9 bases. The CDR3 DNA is TGCGCCAGCAGCCAAGAAGGGTCCCCTATAGCGGGGGCCTACGAGCAGTACTTC. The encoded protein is CASSQEGSPIAGAYEQYF.